Listed below are T cell receptor beta chains from one sample, sequenced in a study of blood T cell repertoires in COVID-19. Generated by immunoSEQ multiplex PCR, the TCRdb table keeps only in-frame clones and is missing some. The sample shows about 140,000 clones, 60% to 85% of them seen only once. Sequenced input: peripheral blood. These receptors all come from a man aged 50 to 59 with acute or convalescent COVID-19. CDR3s include the opening cysteine and the closing phenylalanine or tryptophan. Each record gives: J gene, clone size, V gene, D gene, CDR3 DNA, CDR3 protein. D genes are given only for firm matches. Clone size is stated in some rows and not others, as once, few, many or a class when expanded.

TRBJ1-3 | - | TRBV18 | - | TGTGCCAGCTCACCGAACAGCGGTGGAAACACCATATATTTT | CASSPNSGGNTIYF
TRBJ1-5 | - | TRBV24-1 | - | TGTGCCACCAGTTTGGGGCAGGGGCTAAATCAGCCCCAGCATTTT | CATSLGQGLNQPQHF
TRBJ2-7 | - | TRBV7-2 | - | TGTGCCAGCAGCTTAGAACCAGGGGATGTATACGAGCAGTACTTC | CASSLEPGDVYEQYF
TRBJ1-5 | - | TRBV29-1 | - | TGCAGCGTTGATCGGACAGACTGCCTCTATAGCAATCAGCCCCAGCATTTT | CSVDRTDCLYSNQPQHF
TRBJ1-2 | - | TRBV9 | - | TGTGCCAGCAGCGTAGAAGGACTCTATGGCTACACCTTC | CASSVEGLYGYTF
TRBJ1-2 | once | TRBV2 | TRBD1 | TGTGCCACTGACAGGGGAGATGACTATGGCTACACCTTC | CATDRGDDYGYTF
TRBJ1-5 | - | TRBV5-6 | TRBD1 | TGTGCCAGCAGCTTGGAGGGGGCTCAGCCCCAGCATTTT | CASSLEGAQPQHF
TRBJ2-7 | - | TRBV5-1 | - | TGCGCCAGCAGCTTGAGTAGGGGCGGATACGAGCAGTACTTC | CASSLSRGGYEQYF
TRBJ1-6 | once | TRBV7-2 | TRBD1 | TGTGCCAGCAGCGTACACGGGACAGCAGATTCACCCCTCCACTTT | CASSVHGTADSPLHF
TRBJ1-3 | - | TRBV6-1 | - | TGTGCCAGCAGTGAAATGGGGCAAGCAAACACCATATATTTT | CASSEMGQANTIYF
TRBJ2-7 | many | TRBV6-5 | - | TGTGCCAGCAGTAAGGGAAGGGGCCCCTACGAGCAGTACTTC | CASSKGRGPYEQYF
TRBJ1-2 | - | TRBV19 | - | TGTGCCAGTAGTATAGTTGGCAGTCCTAACTATGGCTACACCTTC | CASSIVGSPNYGYTF
TRBJ2-2 | - | TRBV7-2 | - | TGTGCCAGCAGCCCTATACCGGGATCCACCGGGGAGCTGTTTTTT | CASSPIPGSTGELFF
TRBJ1-6 | - | TRBV5-1 | TRBD1 | TGCGCCAGCAGCCAGGGAGGGACAGGCGGTAATTCACCCCTCCACTTT | CASSQGGTGGNSPLHF
TRBJ2-2 | - | TRBV4-1 | - | TGCGCCAGCAGCCAAGTACGTGCGGCAGGGCCGTTTTTT | CASSQVRAAGPFF
TRBJ1-2 | once | TRBV7-2 | TRBD1 | TGTGCCAGCAGCTATACAGGGGTCTATGGCTACACCTTC | CASSYTGVYGYTF
TRBJ2-3 | - | TRBV10-1 | - | TGCGCCAGCAGTGAGTCCCTAAATACGCAGTATTTT | CASSESLNTQYF
TRBJ2-2 | - | TRBV10-3 | TRBD2 | TGTGCCATCAGTGGCGCTAGCGGGGGGGTGTACACCGGGGAGCTGTTTTTT | CAISGASGGVYTGELFF
TRBJ2-3 | - | TRBV6-5 | - | TGTGCCAGCATGGGCAGGGGCACAGATACGCAGTATTTT | CASMGRGTDTQYF
TRBJ2-1 | many | TRBV7-6 | - | TGTGCCAGCAGCTTAGGGCGGCTCAATGAGCAGTTCTTC | CASSLGRLNEQFF
TRBJ2-5 | - | TRBV11-2 | TRBD2 | TGTGCCAGCAGCTTAGTGGGTAGCGGGGGCCCCAGGGAGACCCAGTACTTC | CASSLVGSGGPRETQYF
TRBJ2-3 | - | TRBV5-4 | TRBD1 | TGTGCCAGCAGCCTCACAGGGGGCTCTACTCACACAGATACGCAGTATTTT | CASSLTGGSTHTDTQYF
TRBJ2-7 | - | TRBV4-2 | TRBD2 | TGTGCCAGCAGCCGGACCGGGACTAGCGGGGGGAGCTCCTACGAGCAGTACTTC | CASSRTGTSGGSSYEQYF
TRBJ1-3 | - | TRBV18 | - | TGTGCCAGCTCAAACAACAGGGAAAGCTCTGGAAACACCATATATTTT | CASSNNRESSGNTIYF
TRBJ2-5 | - | TRBV6-6 | - | TGTGCCACCTTGCTAGCAGGACAAGAGACCCAGTACTTC | CATLLAGQETQYF
TRBJ2-1 | few | TRBV2 | - | TGTGCCAGCAGGGACCGGGACTGGTCCTACAATGAGCAGTTCTTC | CASRDRDWSYNEQFF
TRBJ1-6 | - | TRBV21-1 | - | TGTGCCAGCAGCAAATCCTCGGACAGGGGATCTAATTCACCCCTCCACTTT | CASSKSSDRGSNSPLHF
TRBJ2-2 | - | TRBV7-9 | TRBD1 | TGTGCCAGCAGCTCCGGGACAGGGGGCACCGGGGAGCTGTTTTTT | CASSSGTGGTGELFF
TRBJ1-1 | - | TRBV5-1 | - | TGCGCCAGCAGCTTGGCCAGGGCTCCGGGCACTGAAGCTTTCTTT | CASSLARAPGTEAFF
TRBJ2-3 | - | TRBV29-1 | TRBD2 | TGCAGCGTTATGTCTAGCGGGGGCACATATACGCAGTATTTT | CSVMSSGGTYTQYF
TRBJ1-2 | - | TRBV27 | TRBD1 | TGTGCCAGCAGTTTAGTGGACAGGGGGTTTGGCTACACCTTC | CASSLVDRGFGYTF
TRBJ2-2 | - | TRBV13 | - | TGTGCCAGCAGCTTACCGGGGGGGGAGCTGTTTTTT | CASSLPGGELFF
TRBJ1-5 | once | TRBV6-6 | - | TGTGCCAGCAGTTCAGCACCGGGACTAAGCAATCAGCCCCAGCATTTT | CASSSAPGLSNQPQHF
TRBJ1-1 | - | TRBV3-1/TRBV3-2 | - | TGTGCCAGCAGCACACAGGTTGTAGGGACTGAAGCTTTCTTT | CASSTQVVGTEAFF
TRBJ2-5 | - | TRBV18 | TRBD2 | TGTGCCAGCTCACCACTACTAGCGGGGGCGGGAGAGACCCAGTACTTC | CASSPLLAGAGETQYF
TRBJ1-1 | - | TRBV14 | - | TGTGCCAGCAGCCCGGCAGTGGGGACACTCACTGAAGCTTTCTTT | CASSPAVGTLTEAFF
TRBJ2-5 | - | TRBV5-1 | TRBD2 | TGCGCCAGCAGCTTCGGACTAGCGGGGAGATTCCAAGAGACCCAGTACTTC | CASSFGLAGRFQETQYF
TRBJ1-5 | - | TRBV7-2 | - | TGTGCCAGCAGCTTAGTAGCACAGGCCAGTCAGCCCCAGCATTTT | CASSLVAQASQPQHF